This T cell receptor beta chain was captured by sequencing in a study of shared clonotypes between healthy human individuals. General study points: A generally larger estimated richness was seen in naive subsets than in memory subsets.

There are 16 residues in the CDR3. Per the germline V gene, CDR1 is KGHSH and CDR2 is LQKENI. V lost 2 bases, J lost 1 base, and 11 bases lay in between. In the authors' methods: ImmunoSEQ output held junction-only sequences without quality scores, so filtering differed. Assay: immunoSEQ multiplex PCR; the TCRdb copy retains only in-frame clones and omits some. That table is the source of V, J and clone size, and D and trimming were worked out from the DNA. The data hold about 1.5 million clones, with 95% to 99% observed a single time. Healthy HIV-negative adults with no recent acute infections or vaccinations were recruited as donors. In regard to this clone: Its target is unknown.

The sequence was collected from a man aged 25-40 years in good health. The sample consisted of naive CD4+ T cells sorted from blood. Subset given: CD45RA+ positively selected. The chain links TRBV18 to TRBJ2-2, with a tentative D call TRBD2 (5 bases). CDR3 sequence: CASSPVRAQNTGELFF. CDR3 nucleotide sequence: TGTGCCAGCTCACCAGTGCGGGCGCAGAACACCGGGGAGCTGTTTTTT. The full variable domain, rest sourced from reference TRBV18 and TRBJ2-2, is NAGVMQNPRHLVRRRGQEARLRCSPMKGHSHVYWYRQLPEEGLKFMVYLQKENIIDESGMPKERFSAEFPKEGPSILRIQQVVRGDSAAYFCASSPVRAQNTGELFFGEGSRLTVL.